The 2 T cell receptor beta chains listed next were all sequenced from one sample in a study of OX40 agonist ivuxolimab in advanced cancers. This table comes from immunoSEQ multiplex PCR, and its TCRdb copy is limited to in-frame clones, with some not included. This sample has roughly 80,000 clones, with about nine tenths found just once. This specimen consisted of CD4+ or CD8+ T cells sorted from blood, obtained in a trial of the OX40 agonist ivuxolimab. Receptors originate from an adult with an advanced solid tumor such as melanoma, head and neck, liver or kidney cancer.

CDR3 in amino acids: CASSRSFDSGLYGYTF. The DNA of the CDR3 is TGCGCCAGCAGCCGTTCCTTCGACAGCGGGCTCTATGGCTACACCTTC. V is TRBV4-3 and J is TRBJ1-2; D possibly corresponds to TRBD1 (5 bases). V gave up 4 bases and J gave up 4 bases, with 19 bases separating them. From germline, CDR1 is LGHNA and CDR2 YSLEER. The CDR3 loop spans 16 amino acids.

This clone was observed a few times. This chain uses TRBV23-1 with TRBJ1-1; D is unresolved. TRBV23-1 is an ORF, and what it does is uncertain. CDR3 length: 13 residues. With 4 bases removed from V and 5 bases from J, the gap between germline ends came to 11 bases. For the CDR3, the DNA is TGCGCCAGCAGTCCTTCAGGAGGGACTGAAGCTTTCTTT. This codes for CASSPSGGTEAFF.